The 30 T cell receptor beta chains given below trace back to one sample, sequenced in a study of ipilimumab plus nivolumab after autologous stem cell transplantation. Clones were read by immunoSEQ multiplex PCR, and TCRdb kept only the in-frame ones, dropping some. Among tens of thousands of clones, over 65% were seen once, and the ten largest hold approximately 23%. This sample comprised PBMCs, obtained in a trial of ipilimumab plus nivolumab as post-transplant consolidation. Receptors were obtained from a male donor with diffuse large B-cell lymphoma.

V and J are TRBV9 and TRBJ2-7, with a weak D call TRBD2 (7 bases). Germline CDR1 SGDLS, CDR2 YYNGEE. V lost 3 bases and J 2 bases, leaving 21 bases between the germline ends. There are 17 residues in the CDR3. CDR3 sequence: CASSAEGVGLKTYEQYF. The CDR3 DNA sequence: TGTGCCAGCAGCGCAGAGGGGGTGGGACTAAAGACCTACGAGCAGTACTTC.

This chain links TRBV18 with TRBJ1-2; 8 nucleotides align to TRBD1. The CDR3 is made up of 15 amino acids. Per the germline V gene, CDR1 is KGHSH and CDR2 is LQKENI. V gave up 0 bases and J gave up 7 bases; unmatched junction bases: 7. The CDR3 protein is CASSPPSQGAGGYTF. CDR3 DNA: TGTGCCAGCTCACCACCGTCCCAGGGGGCCGGTGGCTACACCTTC.

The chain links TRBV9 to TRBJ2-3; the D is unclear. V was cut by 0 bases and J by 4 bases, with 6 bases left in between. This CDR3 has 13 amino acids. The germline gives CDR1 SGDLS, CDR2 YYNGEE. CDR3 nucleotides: TGTGCCAGCAGCGTAGCTTCCTCAGATACGCAGTATTTT. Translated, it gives CASSVASSDTQYF.

In DNA form, the CDR3 reads TGTGCCAGCAGCTTCGGTAGCAGGGCGGACGAGCAGTACTTC. Encoded protein: CASSFGSRADEQYF. V is TRBV7-2 and J is TRBJ2-7, with D perhaps matching TRBD1 (5 bases). The CDR3 is 14 residues long. V lost 3 bases, J lost 5 bases, and 14 bases lay in between. CDR1 SGHTA and CDR2 FQGNSA come from the germline V gene.

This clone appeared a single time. The CDR3 nucleotides are TGTGCCAGCAGCGAGAGCACCAGCGGGGGGGCCATTGAGCAGTTCTTC. Its protein product is CASSESTSGGAIEQFF. The chain uses TRBV11-2 and TRBJ2-1, with 10 bases that match TRBD2. J lost 9 bases, V lost 5 bases, and 13 bases had no gene match. Germline assignment: CDR1 SGHAT and CDR2 FQNNGV. CDR3 length: 16 residues.

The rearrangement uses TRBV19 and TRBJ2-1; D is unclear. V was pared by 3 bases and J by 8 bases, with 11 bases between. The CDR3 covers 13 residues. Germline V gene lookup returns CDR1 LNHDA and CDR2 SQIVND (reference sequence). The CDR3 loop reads CASSISVVDEQFF. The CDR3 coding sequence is TGTGCCAGTAGTATCTCCGTGGTCGATGAGCAGTTCTTC.

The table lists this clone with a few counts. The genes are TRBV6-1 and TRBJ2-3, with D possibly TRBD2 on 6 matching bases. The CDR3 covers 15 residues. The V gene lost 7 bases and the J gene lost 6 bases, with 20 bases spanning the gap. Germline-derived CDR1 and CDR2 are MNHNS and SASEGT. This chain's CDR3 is CASTPQEGGWDTQYF. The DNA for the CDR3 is TGTGCCAGCACCCCCCAGGAGGGCGGGTGGGATACGCAGTATTTT.

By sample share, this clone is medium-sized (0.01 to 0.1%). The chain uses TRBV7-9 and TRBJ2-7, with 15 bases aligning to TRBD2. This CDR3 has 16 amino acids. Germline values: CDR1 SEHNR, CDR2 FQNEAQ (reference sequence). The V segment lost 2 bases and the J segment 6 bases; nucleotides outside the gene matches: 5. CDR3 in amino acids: CASSLRTSGRAAEQYF. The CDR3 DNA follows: TGTGCCAGCAGCTTAAGGACTAGCGGGAGGGCCGCCGAGCAGTACTTC.

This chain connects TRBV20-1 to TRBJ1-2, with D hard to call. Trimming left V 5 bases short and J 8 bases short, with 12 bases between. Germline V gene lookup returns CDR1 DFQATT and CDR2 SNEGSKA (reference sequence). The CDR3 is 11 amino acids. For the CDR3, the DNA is TGCAGTGCTGGCCAGCCGGGGGGCTACACCTTC. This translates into CSAGQPGGYTF.

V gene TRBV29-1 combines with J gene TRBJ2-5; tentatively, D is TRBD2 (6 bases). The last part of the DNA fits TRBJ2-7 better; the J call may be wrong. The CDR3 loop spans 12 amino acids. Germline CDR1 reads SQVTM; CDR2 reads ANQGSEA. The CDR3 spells CSVGRDAYEQYF. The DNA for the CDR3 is TGCAGCGTTGGGCGGGACGCCTACGAGCAGTACTTC.

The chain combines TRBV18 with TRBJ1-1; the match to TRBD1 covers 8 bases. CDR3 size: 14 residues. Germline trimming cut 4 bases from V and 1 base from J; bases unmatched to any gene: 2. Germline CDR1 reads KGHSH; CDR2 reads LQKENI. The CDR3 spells CASSQGQGNTEAFF. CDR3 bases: TGTGCCAGCTCACAAGGACAGGGGAACACTGAAGCTTTCTTT.

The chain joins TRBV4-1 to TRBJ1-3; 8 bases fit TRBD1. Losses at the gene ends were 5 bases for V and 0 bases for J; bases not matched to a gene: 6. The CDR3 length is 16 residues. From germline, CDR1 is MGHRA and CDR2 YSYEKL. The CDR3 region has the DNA TGCGCCAGCAGCAGAGGGACAGGCGGCTCTGGAAACACCATATATTTT. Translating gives CASSRGTGGSGNTIYF.

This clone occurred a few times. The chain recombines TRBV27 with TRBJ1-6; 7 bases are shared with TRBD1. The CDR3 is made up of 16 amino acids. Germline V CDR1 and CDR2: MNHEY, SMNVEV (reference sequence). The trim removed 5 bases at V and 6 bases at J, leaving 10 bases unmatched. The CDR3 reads CASSPTRDSFNSPLHF. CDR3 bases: TGTGCCAGCAGTCCAACCCGGGACAGTTTTAATTCACCCCTCCACTTT.

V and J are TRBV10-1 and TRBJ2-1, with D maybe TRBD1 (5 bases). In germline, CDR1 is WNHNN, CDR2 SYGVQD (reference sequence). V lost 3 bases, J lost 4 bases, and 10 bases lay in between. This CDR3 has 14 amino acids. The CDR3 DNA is TGCGCCAGCAGTGACACTCCAGGGTACAATGAGCAGTTCTTC. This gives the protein CASSDTPGYNEQFF.

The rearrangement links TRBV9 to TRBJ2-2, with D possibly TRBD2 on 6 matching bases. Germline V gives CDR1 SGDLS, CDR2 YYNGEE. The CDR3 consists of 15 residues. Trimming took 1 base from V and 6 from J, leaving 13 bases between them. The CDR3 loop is CASSVYGSESGELFF. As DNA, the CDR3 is TGTGCCAGCAGCGTATACGGGAGTGAATCCGGGGAGCTGTTTTTT.

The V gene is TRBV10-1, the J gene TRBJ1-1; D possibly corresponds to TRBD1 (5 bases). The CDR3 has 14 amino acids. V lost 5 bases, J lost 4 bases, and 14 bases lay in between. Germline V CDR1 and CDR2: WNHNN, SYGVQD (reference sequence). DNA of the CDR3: TGCGCCAGCAGTATGGTAGGGGTCGGCACTGAAGCTTTCTTT. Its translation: CASSMVGVGTEAFF.

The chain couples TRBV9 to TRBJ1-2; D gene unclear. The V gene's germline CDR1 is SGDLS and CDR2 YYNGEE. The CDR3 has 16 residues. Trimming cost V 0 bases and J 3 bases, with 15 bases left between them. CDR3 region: CASSVGGRGPYYGYTF. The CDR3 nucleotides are TGTGCCAGCAGCGTAGGAGGGAGAGGGCCATACTATGGCTACACCTTC. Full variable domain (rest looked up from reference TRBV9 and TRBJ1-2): DSGVTQTPKHLITATGQRVTLRCSPRSGDLSVYWYQQSLDQGLQFLIQYYNGEERAKGNILERFSAQQFPDLHSELNLSSLELGDSALYFCASSVGGRGPYYGYTFGSGTRLTVV.

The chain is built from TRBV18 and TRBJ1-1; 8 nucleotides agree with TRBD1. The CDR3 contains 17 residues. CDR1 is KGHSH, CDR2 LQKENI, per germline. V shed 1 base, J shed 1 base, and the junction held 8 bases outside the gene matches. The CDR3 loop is CASSPLGQAAPNTEAFF. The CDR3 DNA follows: TGTGCCAGCTCACCACTGGGACAGGCCGCCCCGAACACTGAAGCTTTCTTT.

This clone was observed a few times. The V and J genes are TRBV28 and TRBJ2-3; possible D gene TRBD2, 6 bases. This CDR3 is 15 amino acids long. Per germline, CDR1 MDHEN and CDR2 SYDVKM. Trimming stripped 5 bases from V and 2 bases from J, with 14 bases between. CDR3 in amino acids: CASSLPAGLTDTQYF. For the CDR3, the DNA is TGTGCCAGCAGTCTCCCAGCGGGCCTCACAGATACGCAGTATTTT.

The CDR3 reads CASSGLRRLHNYGYTF. CDR3 coding DNA: TGTGCCAGCAGTGGGCTTAGAAGGCTTCATAACTATGGCTACACCTTC. The V gene is TRBV2, the J gene TRBJ1-2; D call uncertain. The V end lost 4 bases, the J end lost 1 base, and 16 bases lay between the germline ends. The V gene's germline CDR1 is SNHLY and CDR2 FYNNEI. The CDR3 extends over 16 amino acids.

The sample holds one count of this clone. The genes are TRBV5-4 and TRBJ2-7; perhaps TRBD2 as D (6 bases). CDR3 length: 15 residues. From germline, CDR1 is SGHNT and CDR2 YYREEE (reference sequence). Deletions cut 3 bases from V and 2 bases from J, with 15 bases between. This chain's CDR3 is CASSSAGGAPYEQYF. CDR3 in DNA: TGTGCCAGCAGCTCGGCGGGCGGGGCCCCCTACGAGCAGTACTTC. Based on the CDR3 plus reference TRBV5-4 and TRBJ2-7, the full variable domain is ETGVTQSPTHLIKTRGQQVTLRCSSQSGHNTVSWYQQALGQGPQFIFQYYREEENGRGNFPPRFSGLQFPNYSSELNVNALELDDSALYLCASSSAGGAPYEQYFGPGTRLTVT.

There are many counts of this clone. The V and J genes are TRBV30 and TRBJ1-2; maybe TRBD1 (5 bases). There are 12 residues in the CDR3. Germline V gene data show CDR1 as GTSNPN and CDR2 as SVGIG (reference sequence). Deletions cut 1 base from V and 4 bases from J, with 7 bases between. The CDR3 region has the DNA TGTGCCTGGAGTGCAGGGACCTATGGCTACACCTTC. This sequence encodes CAWSAGTYGYTF.

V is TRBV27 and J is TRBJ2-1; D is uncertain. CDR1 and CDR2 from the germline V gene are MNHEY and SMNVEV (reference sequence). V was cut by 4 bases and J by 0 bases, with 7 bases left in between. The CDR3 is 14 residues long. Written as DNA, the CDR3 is TGTGCCAGCAGTTATGCGAGCTCCTACAATGAGCAGTTCTTC. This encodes CASSYASSYNEQFF.

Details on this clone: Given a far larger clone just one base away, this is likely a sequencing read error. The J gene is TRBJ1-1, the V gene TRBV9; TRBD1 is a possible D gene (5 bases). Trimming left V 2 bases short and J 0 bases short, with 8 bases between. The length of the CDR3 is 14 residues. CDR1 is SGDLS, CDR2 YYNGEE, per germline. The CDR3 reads CASSVSGMNTEAFF. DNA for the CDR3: TGTGCCAGCAGCGTCTCAGGGATGAACACTGAAGCTTTCTTT.

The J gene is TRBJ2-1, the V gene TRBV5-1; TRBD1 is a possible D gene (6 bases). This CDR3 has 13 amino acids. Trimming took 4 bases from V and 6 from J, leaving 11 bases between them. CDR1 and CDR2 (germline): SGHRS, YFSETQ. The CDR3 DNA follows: TGCGCCAGCAGCCTTGGACAGTCCAATGAGCAGTTCTTC. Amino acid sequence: CASSLGQSNEQFF.

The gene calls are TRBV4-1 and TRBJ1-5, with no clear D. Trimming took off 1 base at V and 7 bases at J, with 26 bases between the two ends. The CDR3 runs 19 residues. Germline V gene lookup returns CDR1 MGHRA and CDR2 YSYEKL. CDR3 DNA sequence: TGCGCCAGCAGCCAAGTCGGATCGGGTGGTCGCCCTCATGGCCAGCCCCAGCATTTT. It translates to CASSQVGSGGRPHGQPQHF.

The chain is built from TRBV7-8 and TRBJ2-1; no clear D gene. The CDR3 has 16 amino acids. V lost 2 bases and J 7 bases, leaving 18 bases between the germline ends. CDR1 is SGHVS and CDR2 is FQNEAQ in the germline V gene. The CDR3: CASSLNFQPLGNEQFF. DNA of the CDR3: TGTGCCAGCAGCTTAAATTTCCAGCCCTTGGGGAATGAGCAGTTCTTC.

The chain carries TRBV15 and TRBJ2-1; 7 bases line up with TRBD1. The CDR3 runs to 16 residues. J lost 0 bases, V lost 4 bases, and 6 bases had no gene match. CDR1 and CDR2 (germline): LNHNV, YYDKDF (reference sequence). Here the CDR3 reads CATSNGDSVSYNEQFF. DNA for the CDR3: TGTGCCACCAGCAATGGGGACAGCGTCTCCTACAATGAGCAGTTCTTC.

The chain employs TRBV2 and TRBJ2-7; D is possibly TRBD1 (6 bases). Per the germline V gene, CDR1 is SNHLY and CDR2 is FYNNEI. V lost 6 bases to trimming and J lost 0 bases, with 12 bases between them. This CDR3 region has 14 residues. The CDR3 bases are TGTGCCAGCAGACATGACAGGAGCTCCTACGAGCAGTACTTC. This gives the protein CASRHDRSSYEQYF.

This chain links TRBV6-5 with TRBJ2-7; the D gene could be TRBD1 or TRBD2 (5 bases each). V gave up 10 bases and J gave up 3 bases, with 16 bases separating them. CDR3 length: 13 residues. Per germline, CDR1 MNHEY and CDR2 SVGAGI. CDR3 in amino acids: CATTDTRIYEQYF. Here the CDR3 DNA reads TGTGCCACCACGGACACTAGGATCTACGAGCAGTACTTC.